This is a list of T cell receptor beta chains from one sample in a study of T-cell memory formation after mild COVID-19. TCRdb itself ran the 5' RACE reads through MiXCR, one entry per CDR3 protein. The table records 300,000 or so distinct CDR3 sequences, around 15% of them present only once. The sequenced material came from PBMCs or a T cell subset sorted from them (not recorded which). The receptors originated from a young man who had mild COVID-19 (a few samples of this study predate the infection). Cell type and time point are not known. CDR3s include the opening cysteine and the closing phenylalanine or tryptophan. A D gene is named only where the DNA matches it firmly. Size values are once, few and many counts, or a class for expanded clones, and some rows have none.

v_gene	d_gene	j_gene	abundance	CDR3aa	CDR3nt
TRBV7-7	NA	TRBJ1-4	NA	CASSTGFGEKLFF	TGTGCCAGCAGCACAGGGTTCGGTGAAAAACTGTTTTTT
TRBV9	NA	TRBJ2-7	NA	CASSVAPGTYEQYF	TGTGCCAGCAGCGTAGCCCCAGGGACCTACGAGCAGTACTTC
TRBV24-1	NA	TRBJ1-1	many	CATSDSGRTNTEAFF	TGTGCCACCAGTGATTCCGGACGTACGAACACTGAAGCTTTCTTT
TRBV7-2	TRBD1	TRBJ2-3	NA	CASSPKRDRGTDTQYF	TGTGCCAGCAGCCCCAAAAGGGACAGGGGTACAGATACGCAGTATTTT
TRBV7-2	TRBD1	TRBJ2-4	NA	CASSRTGQGNIQYF	TGTGCCAGCAGCCGAACGGGACAGGGAAACATTCAGTACTTC
TRBV12-3/TRBV12-4	NA	TRBJ2-4	few	CASTPAWAGEVKNIQYF	TGTGCCAGCACCCCCGCATGGGCAGGGGAGGTCAAAAACATTCAGTACTTC
TRBV4-3	NA	TRBJ2-4	many	CASSQDRRRLAKNIQYF	TGCGCCAGCAGCCAAGATAGGCGGCGTCTAGCCAAAAACATTCAGTACTTC
TRBV2	NA	TRBJ2-5	NA	CASSDWTDQETQYF	TGTGCCAGCAGTGACTGGACTGACCAAGAGACCCAGTACTTC
TRBV7-7	NA	TRBJ2-5	few	CASSQLATGETQYF	TGTGCTAGCAGCCAGCTTGCTACCGGAGAGACCCAGTACTTC
TRBV5-1	TRBD1	TRBJ1-2	few	CASSLGGTGGESYTF	TGCGCCAGCAGCTTGGGGGGGACAGGGGGCGAAAGCTACACCTTC
TRBV7-3	NA	TRBJ2-3	NA	CASSANSLGADTQYF	TGTGCCAGCAGCGCTAATTCCTTGGGGGCAGATACGCAGTATTTT
TRBV20-1	NA	TRBJ1-2	NA	CSARRSRGNYGYTF	TGCAGTGCTAGAAGGTCCAGGGGTAACTATGGCTACACCTTC
TRBV7-2	TRBD1	TRBJ2-7	few	CASSLQAGTESYEQYF	TGTGCCAGCAGCTTACAGGCCGGGACAGAGTCCTACGAGCAGTACTTC
TRBV11-1	TRBD2	TRBJ2-1	many	CASSLARAGGSNEQFF	TGTGCCAGCAGCTTAGCCAGGGCGGGGGGATCCAATGAGCAGTTCTTC
TRBV19	NA	TRBJ2-6	few	CASPLYGANVLTF	TGTGCCAGCCCTTTGTATGGGGCCAACGTCCTGACTTTC
TRBV20-1	NA	TRBJ2-7	NA	CSARVSGNEQYF	TGCAGTGCTAGAGTGTCAGGGAACGAGCAGTACTTC
TRBV6-5	TRBD1	TRBJ1-1	NA	CASSYDGQENTEAFF	TGTGCCAGCAGTTATGACGGACAGGAGAACACTGAAGCTTTCTTT
TRBV30	NA	TRBJ2-2	NA	CAWIPTITGELFF	TGTGCCTGGATTCCGACGATAACCGGGGAGCTGTTTTTT
TRBV7-9	NA	TRBJ2-2	NA	CASSLQRELFF	TGTGCCAGCAGCCTCCAACGAGAGCTGTTTTTT
TRBV5-4	TRBD1	TRBJ2-3	NA	CASSYAGTALPTDTQYF	TGTGCCAGCAGCTACGCCGGGACAGCGCTGCCCACAGATACGCAGTATTTT
TRBV5-6	NA	TRBJ2-6	few	CASRQYSGANVLTF	TGTGCCAGTCGACAGTACTCTGGGGCCAACGTCCTGACTTTC
TRBV18	TRBD1	TRBJ1-4	few	CASSSGPGGEKLFF	TGTGCCAGCTCATCGGGCCCAGGGGGTGAAAAACTGTTTTTT